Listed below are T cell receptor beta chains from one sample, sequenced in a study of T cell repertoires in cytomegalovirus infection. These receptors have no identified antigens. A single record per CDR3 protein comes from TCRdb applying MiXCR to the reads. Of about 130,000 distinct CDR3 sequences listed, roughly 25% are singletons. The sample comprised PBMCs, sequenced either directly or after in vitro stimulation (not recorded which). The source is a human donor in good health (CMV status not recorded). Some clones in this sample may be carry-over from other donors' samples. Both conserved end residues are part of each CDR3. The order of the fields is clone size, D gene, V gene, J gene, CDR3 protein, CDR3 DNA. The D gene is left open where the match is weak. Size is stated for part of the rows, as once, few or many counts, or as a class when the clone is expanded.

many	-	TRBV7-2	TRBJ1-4	CASSPQGNEKLFF	TGTGCCAGCAGCCCCCAGGGTAATGAAAAACTGTTTTTT
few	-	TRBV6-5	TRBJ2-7	CASSYNWDGGYEQYF	TGTGCCAGCAGTTACAATTGGGACGGCGGCTACGAGCAGTACTTC
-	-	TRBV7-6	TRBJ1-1	CASSKAPPGTLNTEAFF	TGTGCCAGCAGCAAAGCCCCCCCCGGGACACTGAACACTGAAGCTTTCTTT
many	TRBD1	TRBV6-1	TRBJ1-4	CASSHQGGGPNEKLFF	TGTGCCAGCAGTCACCAGGGGGGCGGACCTAATGAAAAACTGTTTTTT
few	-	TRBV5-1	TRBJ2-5	CASSLETNAGTQYF	TGCGCCAGCAGCTTGGAGACTAACGCTGGGACCCAGTACTTC
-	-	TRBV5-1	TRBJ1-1	CASSYGGVNTEAFF	TGCGCCAGCTCATATGGGGGCGTCAACACTGAAGCTTTCTTT
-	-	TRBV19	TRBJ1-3	CASTGGPLGNTIYF	TGTGCCAGTACCGGGGGACCGCTTGGAAACACCATATATTTT
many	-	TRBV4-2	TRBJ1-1	CASSQDNRMNTEAFF	TGTGCCAGCAGCCAAGATAACAGGATGAACACTGAAGCTTTCTTT
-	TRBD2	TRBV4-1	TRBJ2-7	CASSQGTRPYEQYF	TGCGCCAGCAGCCAAGGGACTAGACCCTACGAGCAGTACTTC
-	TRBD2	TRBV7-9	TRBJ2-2	CASTTALVREGSRELFF	TGTGCCAGCACCACCGCCTTAGTCCGGGAGGGCAGCCGGGAGCTGTTTTTT
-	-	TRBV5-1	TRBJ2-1	CASSPISLPNEQFF	TGCGCCAGCAGCCCTATAAGTCTTCCCAATGAGCAGTTCTTC
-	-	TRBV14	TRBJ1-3	CASSQDLSGNTIYF	TGTGCCAGCAGCCAAGACCTCTCTGGAAACACCATATATTTT
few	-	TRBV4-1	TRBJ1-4	CASSQDRYEKLFF	TGCGCCAGCAGCCAAGATCGGTATGAAAAACTGTTTTTT
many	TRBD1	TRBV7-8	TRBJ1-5	CASSLGVGTEYSNQPQHF	TGTGCCAGCAGCTTAGGAGTGGGGACAGAATATAGCAATCAGCCCCAGCATTTT
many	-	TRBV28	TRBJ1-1	CASSPRDYKGAFF	TGTGCCAGCAGTCCCAGGGACTACAAGGGAGCTTTCTTT
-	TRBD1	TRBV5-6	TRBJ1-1	CASSLVGQGGSNTEAFF	TGTGCCAGCAGCTTAGTAGGACAGGGGGGCTCGAACACTGAAGCTTTCTTT
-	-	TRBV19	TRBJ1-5	CASTGVGGNQPQHF	TGTGCCAGTACGGGGGTAGGAGGCAATCAGCCCCAGCATTTT
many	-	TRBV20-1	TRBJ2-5	CSADDAETQYF	TGCAGTGCTGACGATGCGGAGACCCAGTACTTC
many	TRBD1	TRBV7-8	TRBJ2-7	CASSFGDRGYEQYF	TGTGCCAGCAGCTTTGGAGACAGGGGTTACGAGCAGTACTTC
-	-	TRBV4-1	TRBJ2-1	CASSQATSRYQQSF	TGCGCCAGCAGCCAAGCGACTAGTCGTTACCAACAGTCCTTC
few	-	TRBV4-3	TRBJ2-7	CASSQTLGPYEQYF	TGCGCCAGCAGCCAGACCTTAGGTCCCTACGAGCAGTACTTC
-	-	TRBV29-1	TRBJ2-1	CSPRVMSYNEQFF	TGCAGCCCTCGGGTGATGTCCTACAATGAGCAGTTCTTC
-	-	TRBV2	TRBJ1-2	CASSEGRAYGYTF	TGTGCCAGCAGTGAAGGAAGGGCCTATGGCTACACCTTC
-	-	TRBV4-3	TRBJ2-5	CASSQGTGDQETQYF	TGCGCCAGCAGCCAAGGGACCGGGGACCAAGAGACCCAGTACTTC
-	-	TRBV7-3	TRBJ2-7	CASSAYTGAAYEQYF	TGTGCCAGCAGCGCTTATACAGGCGCAGCCTACGAGCAGTACTTC
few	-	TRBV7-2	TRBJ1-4	CASSFNLQEKLFF	TGTGCCAGCAGCTTTAACTTACAGGAAAAACTGTTTTTT
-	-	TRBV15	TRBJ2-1	CATSRRETAIYNEQFF	TGTGCCACCAGCAGGAGGGAGACGGCTATCTACAATGAGCAGTTCTTC
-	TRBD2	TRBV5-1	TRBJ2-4	CASSSSAGGLPQNIQYF	TGCGCCAGCAGCTCCTCAGCGGGAGGGCTTCCCCAAAACATTCAGTACTTC
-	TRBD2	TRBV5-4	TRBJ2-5	CASSLEASGRDPKETQYF	TGTGCCAGCAGCTTGGAGGCTAGCGGGAGAGACCCAAAAGAGACCCAGTACTTC
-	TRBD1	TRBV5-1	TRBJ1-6	CASSFETPGQGVSPLHF	TGCGCCAGCAGCTTCGAAACTCCGGGACAGGGAGTATCACCCCTCCACTTT
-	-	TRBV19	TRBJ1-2	CARGQGINGYTF	TGTGCCAGAGGGCAGGGGATTAATGGCTACACCTTC
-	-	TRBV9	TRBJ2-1	CASSEVPSYNEQFF	TGTGCCAGCAGCGAGGTTCCCTCCTACAATGAGCAGTTCTTC
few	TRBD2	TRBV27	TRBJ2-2	CASSLREGFLAGELFF	TGTGCCAGCAGTTTACGGGAGGGCTTCTTGGCCGGGGAGCTGTTTTTT
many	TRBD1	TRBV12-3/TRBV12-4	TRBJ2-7	CASTGGQAVYEQYF	TGTGCCAGCACCGGGGGACAGGCCGTCTACGAGCAGTACTTC
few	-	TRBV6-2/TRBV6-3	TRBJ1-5	CASSYSIVAGLNQPQHF	TGTGCCAGCAGTTACTCGATCGTCGCGGGATTGAATCAGCCCCAGCATTTT
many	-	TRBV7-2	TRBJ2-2	CASSLAGATTGELFF	TGTGCCAGCAGCTTAGCGGGTGCCACAACCGGGGAGCTGTTTTTT
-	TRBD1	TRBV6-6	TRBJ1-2	CASSSSGQFYGYTF	TGTGCCAGCAGTTCCTCGGGACAGTTTTATGGCTACACCTTC
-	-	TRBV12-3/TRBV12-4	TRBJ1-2	CASSPAGGLNYGYTF	TGTGCCAGCAGCCCAGCGGGGGGGCTGAACTATGGCTACACCTTC
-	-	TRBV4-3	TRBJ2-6	CASSQPGSGANVLTF	TGCGCCAGCAGCCAACCGGGGTCCGGGGCCAACGTCCTGACTTTC
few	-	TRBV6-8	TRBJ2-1	CASSWQDYNEQFF	TGTGCCAGCAGTTGGCAAGATTACAATGAGCAGTTCTTC
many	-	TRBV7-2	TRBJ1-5	CASSANSLTYQPQHF	TGTGCCAGCAGCGCCAATTCCCTTACCTATCAGCCCCAGCATTTT
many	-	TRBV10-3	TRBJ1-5	CAISEGAYSNQPQHF	TGTGCCATCAGTGAGGGGGCTTATAGCAATCAGCCCCAGCATTTT
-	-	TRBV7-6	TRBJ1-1	CASSSGPGRDTEAFF	TGTGCCAGCAGCTCAGGACCGGGTCGGGACACTGAAGCTTTCTTT
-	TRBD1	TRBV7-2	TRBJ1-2	CASSLETGAYYGYTF	TGTGCCAGCAGCCTAGAGACAGGGGCTTACTATGGCTACACCTTC
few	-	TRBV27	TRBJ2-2	CASSLPGFSNTGELFF	TGTGCCAGCAGTCTCCCGGGATTTTCGAACACCGGGGAGCTGTTTTTT
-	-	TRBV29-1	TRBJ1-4	CSGRGRREEKLFF	TGCAGCGGGAGAGGGCGGCGAGAAGAAAAACTGTTTTTT
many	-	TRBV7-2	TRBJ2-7	CASSLALLSSYEQYF	TGTGCCAGCAGCTTAGCTCTCCTGAGCTCCTACGAGCAGTACTTC
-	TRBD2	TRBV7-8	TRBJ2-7	CASSPGTSDYEQYF	TGTGCCAGCAGCCCCGGGACTAGCGACTACGAGCAGTACTTC
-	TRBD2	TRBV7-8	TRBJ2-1	CASSPRGVAGVLLSSYNEQFF	TGTGCCAGCAGCCCCAGGGGGGTAGCGGGAGTCCTCCTGAGCTCCTACAATGAGCAGTTCTTC
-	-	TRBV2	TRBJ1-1	CASRVLNTEAFF	TGTGCCAGCAGGGTCTTGAACACTGAAGCTTTCTTT
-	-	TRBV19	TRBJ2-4	CASSIARVRPKNIQYF	TGTGCCAGTAGTATCGCCAGGGTCAGACCCAAAAACATTCAGTACTTC